Ten or more counts support the clone carrying this T cell receptor (beta chain). Its specificity is not known. The data derive from a study of metastatic and nonmetastatic thyroid tumors. Across the study: Across peripheral blood and tumor or nodule tissue samples taken from malignant and benign thyroid patients, the repertoires were compared with one another.

Study-wide results and limits: Relative to benign nodules, malignant thyroid tumors were reportedly characterized by significantly elevated TCR beta diversity in blood and tumor.

This CDR3 is built from 15 residues. The germline CDR1 and CDR2 sequences are LNHDA and SQIVND (reference sequence). The J segment lost 5 bases and the V segment lost 1 base, leaving 6 bases of the junction unmatched. Nobody among the patients had been given any treatment before thyroid surgery. In the original workflow: CDR3 differences across clinicopathological groups were used to build a distant-metastasis classifier for papillary thyroid cancer. TCRdb reprocessed the PCR reads using MiXCR. V and J calls and clone size were set by TCRdb, not the authors. Here the sample spans about 16,000 clones, 25% to 30% being singletons.

The sample was tumor tissue. The sequence came from a male donor with papillary thyroid cancer or a benign thyroid nodule (not recorded which). Some clones in this sample may be carry-over from other donors' samples. The V gene is TRBV19, the J gene TRBJ1-1; the match to TRBD1 covers 8 bases. CDR3 protein: CASSIAQGARTEAFF. The CDR3 region has the DNA TGTGCCAGTAGTATAGCGCAGGGGGCGAGAACTGAAGCTTTCTTT.